This T cell receptor (beta chain) was recovered during a study of T cell repertoires in cytomegalovirus infection. TCRdb independently ran MiXCR on the reads; one entry per CDR3 protein. This sample carries about 770,000 distinct CDR3 sequences, about 29% of them seen once, and the ten largest clones take around 13%. From germline, CDR1 is MNHEY and CDR2 SVGAGI. Trimming removed 4 bases from V and 7 bases from J; junction bases left unmatched: 10. The length of the CDR3 is 16 residues. This clonotype was counted between two and nine times. Antigen unknown. This sequence originates from a human donor in good health (CMV status not recorded). Some clones in this sample may be carry-over from other donors' samples. The V and J genes are TRBV6-5 and TRBJ1-6, with 7 nucleotides matching TRBD1. The material sequenced was cultured CD8+ T cells from PBMCs, taken from culture after CMV antigen stimulation. CDR3 protein: CASSSSYRGRNSPLHF. The CDR3 region has the DNA TGTGCCAGCAGTTCCTCCTACAGGGGAAGAAATTCACCCCTCCACTTT.